This section outlines one TCR beta chain sequence together with its context. These data belong to a study of T-cell reconstitution after alpha-beta-depleted transplantation in children. Unique molecular identifiers were used in preparing the TCRbeta library. TCRdb re-derived calls from the PCR reads in MiXCR, one entry per CDR3 protein. The top ten clones hold about 9.4% of a sample with more than 250,000 distinct CDR3 sequences, more than 9% of them seen once. The V and J ends lost 4 bases and 0 bases respectively, with 14 bases between them. CDR1 and CDR2 (germline): KGHDR, SFDVKD. The CDR3 sequence is 17 residues long.

The clonotype was recovered from a human donor who donated a stem cell graft to a child with SCID. The sequencing here drew on PBMCs from the stem cell graft donor, taken from the stem cell graft. The chain has TRBV24-1 and TRBJ2-2; D is undetermined. Written as DNA, the CDR3 is TGTGCCACCAGTGACCCCGGATTAGGAACGAACACCGGGGAGCTGTTTTTT. As protein: CATSDPGLGTNTGELFF.